This T cell receptor beta chain was recovered during a study of blood T cell repertoires in COVID-19. Study-level background: Samples came from the United States, Italy and Spain, spanning acute and convalescent COVID-19. Nucleic acid was either cDNA or gDNA, and it came from T cells, B-cell-depleted T cells, or PBMCs.

This clone was detected once. The length of the CDR3 is 13 residues. Trimming pared 3 bases from V and 1 base from J, leaving 6 bases between. Per the study methods: The assay estimated nucleated cells by amplifying reference gene primers. TCRdb's copy holds only in-frame clones and misses some; the assay was immunoSEQ multiplex PCR. V and J calls and clone size are given by that table; D and trimming were obtained from the DNA. The table records 140,000 to 150,000 clones, around 80% of them present only once. The genes are TRBV12-3 or TRBV12-4 and TRBJ1-1; possibly TRBD1 for D (5 bases). The sequence derives from a human donor with acute or convalescent COVID-19. The donor label of this sample is uncertain. Sequenced input: peripheral blood. CDR3 in DNA: TGTGCCAGCAGTTTGACAGAGAACACTGAAGCTTTCTTT. Protein: CASSLTENTEAFF.